The present T cell receptor (beta chain) was sequenced within a study of T-cell reconstitution after alpha-beta-depleted transplantation in children. The study's findings and limits: Once a year had passed after transplant, T-cell counts and diversity came mostly from newly produced T cells. Certain patients had high TCRbeta diversity at day 60, and it came from recipient T cells and thymic progenitors that survived. About two months after transplant, alpha-beta T cells reportedly came from several hundred expanded graft clones.

On this clonotype itself: The antigen remains unidentified.

Preparation of the TCRbeta library was carried out with unique molecular identifiers. From the PCR reads, TCRdb called clonotypes with MiXCR, one entry per CDR3 protein. Found here are over 25,000 distinct CDR3 sequences, 5% to 7% of them singletons; the top ten hold about a quarter. The sequencing here drew on peripheral blood, taken 60 days after TCRalphabeta/CD19-depleted stem cell transplant. This receptor was obtained from a child under two years old who had a stem cell transplant for acute myeloid leukemia, so the T cells may come from the graft donor.

Here the CDR3 reads CASSPGSRGVQPQHF. CDR3 DNA sequence: TGTGCCAGCTCACCCGGGAGCAGGGGAGTTCAGCCCCAGCATTTT. V is TRBV18 and J is TRBJ1-5; perhaps TRBD1 as D (6 bases). In germline, CDR1 is KGHSH, CDR2 LQKENI. The CDR3 runs 15 residues. Trimming pared 3 bases from V and 6 bases from J, leaving 15 bases between. The variable domain in full, with the rest retrieved from reference TRBV18 and TRBJ1-5, is NAGVMQNPRHLVRRRGQEARLRCSPMKGHSHVYWYRQLPEEGLKFMVYLQKENIIDESGMPKERFSAEFPKEGPSILRIQQVVRGDSAAYFCASSPGSRGVQPQHFGDGTRLSIL.